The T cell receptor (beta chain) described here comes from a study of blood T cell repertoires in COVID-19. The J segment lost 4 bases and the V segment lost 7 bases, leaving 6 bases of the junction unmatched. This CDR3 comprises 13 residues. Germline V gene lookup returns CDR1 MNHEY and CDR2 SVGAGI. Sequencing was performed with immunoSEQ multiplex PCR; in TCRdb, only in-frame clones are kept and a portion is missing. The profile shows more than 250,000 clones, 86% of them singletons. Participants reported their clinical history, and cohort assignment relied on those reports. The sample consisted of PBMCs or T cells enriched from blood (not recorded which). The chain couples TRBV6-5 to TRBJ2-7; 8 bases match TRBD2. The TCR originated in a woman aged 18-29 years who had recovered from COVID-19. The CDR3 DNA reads TGTGCCAGCACCGGGGGGGCACCATACGAGCAGTACTTC. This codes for CASTGGAPYEQYF.